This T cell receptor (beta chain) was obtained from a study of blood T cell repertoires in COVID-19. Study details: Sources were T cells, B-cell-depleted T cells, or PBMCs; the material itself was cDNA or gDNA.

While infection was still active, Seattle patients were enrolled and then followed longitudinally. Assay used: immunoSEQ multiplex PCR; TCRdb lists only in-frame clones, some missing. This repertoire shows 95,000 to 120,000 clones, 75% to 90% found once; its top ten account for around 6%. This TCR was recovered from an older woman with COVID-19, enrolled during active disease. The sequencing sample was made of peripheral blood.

The CDR3 DNA reads TGTGCCAGCGCGATCGGCTCTGGAAACACCATATATTTT. It is translated as CASAIGSGNTIYF. This chain uses TRBV7-3 with TRBJ1-3; D gene ambiguous. CDR1 is SGHTA and CDR2 is FQGTGA in the germline V gene. The V end lost 8 bases, the J end lost 0 bases, and 8 bases lay between the germline ends. CDR3 length: 13 residues.